The 3 T cell receptor beta chains in this list originate from one sample, sequenced in a study of shared clonotypes between healthy human individuals. Assay used: immunoSEQ multiplex PCR; TCRdb lists only in-frame clones, some missing. The sample contains about 580,000 clones, about 98% of which appear only once. Naive CD8 populations comprised CD45RO-negative cells positively selected for CCR7, excluding terminally differentiated effector memory CD45RA+ cells. Source material: naive CD8+ T cells sorted from blood. The source of these receptors is a young man in good health.

This clone was detected once. This sequence joins TRBV21-1 and TRBJ2-7; no DNA check was done on the table's D call, TRBD2. TRBV21-1 is marked as a pseudogene. This CDR3 is 15 amino acids long. CDR3 residues: CASSKTSGNNYEQYF. The CDR3 DNA reads as TGTGCCAGCAGCAAGACTAGCGGGAATAACTACGAGCAGTACTTC.

The genes are TRBV7-9 and TRBJ1-5, with D hard to call. Germline V lookup: CDR1 SEHNR, CDR2 FQNEAQ (reference sequence). V was shortened by 4 bases and J by 6 bases, with 13 bases between the two germline ends. The CDR3 contains 14 residues. The CDR3 loop is CASSSGGLGQPQHF. CDR3 nucleotide sequence: TGTGCCAGCAGCTCGGGCGGTTTGGGTCAGCCCCAGCATTTT.

The chain carries TRBV29-1 and TRBJ2-3, with no clear D. V was clipped by 7 bases and J by 4 bases, with 6 bases between them. Germline V gene sequence: CDR1 SQVTM, CDR2 ANQGSEA. The CDR3 has 10 amino acids. The CDR3 spells CSGDADTQYF. The CDR3 region has the DNA TGCAGCGGGGATGCAGATACGCAGTATTTT.